The sequence of this T cell receptor (beta chain) was determined in a study of CD8 T cells in Susac syndrome. It was with random hexamers that 0.5 to 1 ug RNA was reverse transcribed. TCRdb re-derived calls from the immunoSEQ multiplex PCR reads in MiXCR, one entry per CDR3 protein. The sample yields about 120,000 distinct CDR3 sequences, less than 95% seen once. CDR1 is MGHDK and CDR2 is SYGVNS in the germline V gene. There are 14 residues in the CDR3. The V and J ends lost 2 bases and 6 bases respectively, with 10 bases between them. This chain joins TRBV25-1 and TRBJ1-4, with D tentatively TRBD1 (5 bases). The receptor was isolated from a human donor with multiple sclerosis. The sample was CD4+ T cells from PBMCs. The CDR3 sequence is CASSEQGVDEKLFF. The CDR3 nucleotides read TGTGCCAGCAGTGAACAGGGAGTAGATGAAAAACTGTTTTTT.